The present T cell receptor (beta chain) was sequenced within a study of control samples from healthy donors and cancer patients. V shed 4 bases and J shed 7 bases, with 14 bases lying between them. Germline lookup yields CDR1 MNHEY and CDR2 SVGAGI. The length of the CDR3 is 15 residues. Libraries were prepared by immunoSEQ multiplex PCR; TCRdb keeps only in-frame clonotypes and omits some of them. Of roughly 100,000 clones listed, about 90% were seen once; the top ten hold 2.5%. The sample taken for sequencing was blood. V gene TRBV6-5 combines with J gene TRBJ1-6; possible D gene TRBD1, 5 bases. The receptor was isolated from a woman between 18 and 30 years old in good health. In DNA form, the CDR3 reads TGTGCCAGCAGTTCCGCGGGACGGGAGAATTCACCCCTCCACTTT. This gives the protein CASSSAGRENSPLHF.